These 18 T cell receptor beta chains were all obtained from the same sample, sequenced in a study of T cell responses to AZD1222 COVID-19 vaccine. The repertoire was sequenced with immunoSEQ multiplex PCR; TCRdb's copy has only in-frame clones and lacks some. Among under 200,000 clones listed, just over 90% were seen once. The starting material was peripheral blood, obtained on day 0 of AZD1222 vaccination. The receptors here all came from an adult in good health.

The chain links TRBV24-1 to TRBJ2-1; D is undetermined. Germline V gene lookup returns CDR1 KGHDR and CDR2 SFDVKD. The CDR3 runs 17 residues. V lost 4 bases and J lost 0, with 15 bases in between. The DNA of the CDR3 is TGTGCCACCAGTGAGGTTTTTGGCTCCAACTCCTACAATGAGCAGTTCTTC. Translation gives CATSEVFGSNSYNEQFF.

The chain joins TRBV5-1 to TRBJ1-2; TRBD1 matches at 9 bases. V was pared by 4 bases and J by 3 bases, with 4 bases of the junction left unmatched. The CDR3 is 14 amino acids. Germline V gene data show CDR1 as SGHRS and CDR2 as YFSETQ. CDR3 region: CASSKGQGYYGYTF. The CDR3 DNA reads as TGCGCCAGCAGCAAGGGACAGGGTTACTATGGCTACACCTTC.

This rearrangement joins TRBV7-3 to TRBJ2-2; D is ambiguous. Trimming removed 1 base from V and 2 bases from J, with 8 bases in between. The CDR3 sequence is 15 residues long. Germline assignment: CDR1 SGHTA and CDR2 FQGTGA. CDR3 in DNA: TGTGCCAGCAGCTTAAAAGGGCACAACACCGGGGAGCTGTTTTTT. This translates into CASSLKGHNTGELFF.

Written as DNA, the CDR3 is TGCGCCAGCAGCTTGGGTTACAGCTCTTCTAACTATGGCTACACCTTC. Its protein product is CASSLGYSSSNYGYTF. The gene calls are TRBV5-1 and TRBJ1-2; D unresolved. There are 16 residues in the CDR3. Germline assignment: CDR1 SGHRS and CDR2 YFSETQ. V was clipped by 0 bases and J by 0 bases, with 12 bases between them.

The J gene is TRBJ2-1, the V gene TRBV5-1; D unresolved. Trimming took 3 bases from V and 0 from J, leaving 10 bases between them. CDR1 is SGHRS and CDR2 is YFSETQ in the germline V gene. CDR3 length: 15 amino acids. This CDR3 reads CASSSSGDSYNEQFF. In DNA, the CDR3 is TGCGCCAGCAGCTCGTCAGGTGACTCCTACAATGAGCAGTTCTTC.

The chain carries TRBV7-2 and TRBJ1-5; 9 bases line up with TRBD1. The germline CDR1 and CDR2 sequences are SGHTA and FQGNSA. The CDR3 spans 17 residues. With 1 base clipped from V and 0 bases from J, the junction kept 4 bases outside the gene matches. DNA of the CDR3: TGTGCCAGCAGCTTAGACAGGGGGCCCTATAGCAATCAGCCCCAGCATTTT. As protein: CASSLDRGPYSNQPQHF.

The chain combines TRBV19 with TRBJ2-2; 11 bases map to TRBD2. Germline loops: CDR1 LNHDA, CDR2 SQIVND (reference sequence). The length of the CDR3 is 16 residues. With 2 bases clipped from V and 4 bases from J, the junction kept 3 bases outside the gene matches. The CDR3 DNA reads TGTGCCAGTAGTATAATGCTAGCGGGGGGCACCGGGGAGCTGTTTTTT. It encodes CASSIMLAGGTGELFF.

This chain joins TRBV28 and TRBJ2-7; 7 nucleotides match TRBD1. With V trimmed by 4 bases and J by 6 bases, 9 bases remained unmatched. There are 14 residues in the CDR3. The germline V gene encodes CDR1 MDHEN and CDR2 SYDVKM. CDR3 DNA: TGTGCCAGCAGTTCCCAGACAGGGATGGTCGAGCAGTACTTC. It translates to CASSSQTGMVEQYF.

The chain carries TRBV5-4 and TRBJ1-3; unclear D gene. This CDR3 is built from 15 residues. From germline, CDR1 is SGHNT and CDR2 YYREEE (reference sequence). V was trimmed by 4 bases and J by 3 bases, leaving 14 bases between them. CDR3 in amino acids: CASSLTRNSGNTIYF. CDR3 DNA sequence: TGTGCCAGCAGCCTCACTCGGAACAGTGGAAACACCATATATTTT.

The chain has TRBV11-3 and TRBJ2-7, with D maybe TRBD2 (5 bases). The CDR3 loop spans 13 amino acids. V lost 4 bases to trimming and J lost 2 bases, with 9 bases between them. Per the germline V gene, CDR1 is SGHNT and CDR2 is YENEEA. In nucleotides, the CDR3 is TGTGCCAGCAGCTCCGAGAGGGCCTACGAGCAGTACTTC. Amino acids: CASSSERAYEQYF.

The chain is built from TRBV21-1 and TRBJ1-2. TRBV21-1 represents a pseudogene. The CDR3 totals 15 residues. The CDR3 spells CASSKVGGRSYGYTF. CDR3 sequence (DNA): TGTGCCAGCAGCAAAGTTGGGGGACGGAGCTATGGCTACACCTTC.

The chain is built from TRBV5-1 and TRBJ2-7, with 9 bases aligning to TRBD1. CDR3 length: 14 amino acids. Germline loops: CDR1 SGHRS, CDR2 YFSETQ. V was clipped by 5 bases and J by 2 bases; unmatched bases: 5. CDR3 nucleotides: TGCGCCAGCAGTAGGGGACAGGGTACCTACGAGCAGTACTTC. Its protein product is CASSRGQGTYEQYF.

This clone was seen only once. V is TRBV28 and J is TRBJ1-1; the D is unclear. Trimming left V 7 bases short and J 3 bases short, with 15 bases between. The CDR3 length is 14 residues. Germline assignment: CDR1 MDHEN and CDR2 SYDVKM. CDR3 protein: CASTPSQVHTEAFF. In nucleotides, the CDR3 is TGTGCCAGCACCCCCAGCCAGGTGCACACTGAAGCTTTCTTT.

The chain joins TRBV2 to TRBJ1-2; D is ambiguous. The CDR3 totals 15 residues. Germline loops: CDR1 SNHLY, CDR2 FYNNEI. The V gene lost 1 base and the J gene lost 1 base, with 10 bases spanning the gap. CDR3 DNA sequence: TGTGCCAGCAGTGAAGGGTCCGGGGATAACTATGGCTACACCTTC. This gives the protein CASSEGSGDNYGYTF.

The J gene is TRBJ2-1, the V gene TRBV4-3; no definite D call. This CDR3 is built from 12 residues. The germline V gene has CDR1 LGHNA and CDR2 YSLEER. V lost 1 base, J lost 9 bases, and 7 bases lay in between. For the CDR3, the DNA is TGCGCCAGCAGCCAAGGGGCACGTGAGCAGTTCTTC. This encodes CASSQGAREQFF.

V and J are TRBV4-1 and TRBJ2-5; D is undetermined. The V gene's germline CDR1 is MGHRA and CDR2 YSYEKL. The CDR3 runs to 13 residues. Trimming stripped 5 bases from V and 5 bases from J, with 12 bases between. The CDR3 region is CASSLTLGETQYF. The CDR3 DNA is TGCGCCAGCAGCTTGACACTGGGGGAGACCCAGTACTTC.

A single count supports this clone. The chain links TRBV19 to TRBJ2-2; a weak D match, TRBD2 (6 bases). Looked up from germline, CDR1 is LNHDA and CDR2 is SQIVND (reference sequence). The germline V and J ends were trimmed by 2 bases and 7 bases, with 8 bases remaining between them. The length of the CDR3 is 13 residues. The CDR3 region is CASSINGGGELFF. CDR3 DNA sequence: TGTGCCAGTAGTATAAACGGGGGCGGGGAGCTGTTTTTT.

This chain joins TRBV11-3 and TRBJ1-1; no reliable D call. CDR1 and CDR2 (germline): SGHNT, YENEEA. This CDR3 region has 12 residues. V lost 8 bases, J lost 5 bases, and 12 bases lay in between. The CDR3, as DNA: TGTGCCAGCGGCAGGTACGAGACTGAAGCTTTCTTT. Translated, it gives CASGRYETEAFF. Complete variable domain (other parts from reference TRBV11-3 and TRBJ1-1): EAGVVQSPRYKIIEKKQPVAFWCNPISGHNTLYWYLQNLGQGPELLIRYENEEAVDDSQLPKDRFSAERLKGVDSTLKIQPAELGDSAVYLCASGRYETEAFFGQGTRLTVV.